The following is a T cell receptor (beta chain) sequence with its context. Its antigen is unknown. Trimming stripped 3 bases from V and 6 bases from J, with 8 bases between. This CDR3 contains 12 residues. Germline CDR1 reads SGHTS; CDR2 reads YDEGEE. Enrollment shut out patients with autoimmune disease history or systemic immunosuppression. TCRdb's copy holds only in-frame clones and misses some; the assay was immunoSEQ multiplex PCR. Of around 68,000 clones listed, roughly 90% were seen once; the top ten hold 1.1%. The entry originates in a study of OX40 agonist ivuxolimab in advanced cancers. Study overall: Treatment of patients was with ivuxolimab, an agonistic anti-OX40 (CD134) antibody.

Whole-study findings and limits: Both blood CD4+ and CD8+ T cells showed clonal growth by week 6 at 0.1 to 3.0 mg/kg. Antigen targets of the expanded peripheral T cells went undetermined.

The clonotype originates from an adult with an advanced solid tumor such as melanoma, head and neck, liver or kidney cancer. The chain has TRBV5-8 and TRBJ2-3, with a possible D match to TRBD1 (6 bases). This specimen consisted of CD4+ or CD8+ T cells sorted from blood, obtained in a trial of the OX40 agonist ivuxolimab. Here the CDR3 reads CASSSQGDTQYF. The CDR3 bases are TGTGCCAGCAGCTCGCAGGGGGATACGCAGTATTTT.